The sequence of this T cell receptor beta chain was determined in a study of PD-1 blockade in classical Hodgkin lymphoma. Overall study context: The study gave patients nivolumab 3 mg/kg intravenously every 2 weeks. Overall study results and limits: Baseline diversity in complete responders resembled that of newly diagnosed patients.

All patients experienced relapse after autologous stem cell transplantation, and brentuximab vedotin exposure was variable. Progressive disease, partial response or complete response was each patient's best response. Assay: immunoSEQ multiplex PCR; the TCRdb copy retains only in-frame clones and omits some. The table has approximately 65,000 clones, approximately 89% seen once. About this clone: What it binds is unknown.

This CDR3 is built from 13 residues. V was trimmed by 1 base and J by 3 bases, leaving 6 bases between them. Germline V CDR1 and CDR2: MNHEY, SVGAGI. The V gene is TRBV6-5, the J gene TRBJ1-1, with no clear D. The receptor's source is a human donor with classical Hodgkin lymphoma. The sequencing here drew on peripheral blood mononuclear cells (PBMCs), taken at baseline. CDR3 sequence: CASSYYRDTEAFF. Written as DNA, the CDR3 is TGTGCCAGCAGTTACTATAGGGACACTGAAGCTTTCTTT.